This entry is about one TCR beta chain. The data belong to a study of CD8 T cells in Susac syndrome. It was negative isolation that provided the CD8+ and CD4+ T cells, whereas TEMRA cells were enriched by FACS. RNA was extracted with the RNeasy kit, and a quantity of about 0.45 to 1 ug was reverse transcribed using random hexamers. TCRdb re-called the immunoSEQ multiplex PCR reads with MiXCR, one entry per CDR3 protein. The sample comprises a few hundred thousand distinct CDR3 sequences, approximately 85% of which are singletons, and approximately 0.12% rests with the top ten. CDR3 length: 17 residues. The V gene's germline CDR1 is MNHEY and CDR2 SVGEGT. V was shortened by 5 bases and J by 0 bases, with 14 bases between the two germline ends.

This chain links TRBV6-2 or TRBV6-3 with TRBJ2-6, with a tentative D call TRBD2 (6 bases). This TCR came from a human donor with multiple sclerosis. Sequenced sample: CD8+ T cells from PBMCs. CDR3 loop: CASSLSGLSSGANVLTF. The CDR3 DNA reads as TGTGCCAGCAGTCTAAGCGGGTTAAGCTCTGGGGCCAACGTCCTGACTTTC.